Shown below are 12 T cell receptor beta chains from a single sample sequenced in a study of T cell responses to AZD1222 COVID-19 vaccine. Clones were read by immunoSEQ multiplex PCR, and TCRdb kept only the in-frame ones, dropping some. This sample carries about 140,000 clones, 90% of them seen once, and the ten largest clones take about 6%. Source: peripheral blood, taken 28 days after the second AZD1222 dose. These receptors were taken from an adult who received the AZD1222 COVID-19 vaccine.

V and J are TRBV28 and TRBJ2-1; no reliable D call. Trimming removed 1 base at V and 0 bases at J, with 13 bases between. Germline V lookup: CDR1 MDHEN, CDR2 SYDVKM. The CDR3 runs to 17 residues. The CDR3 DNA reads TGTGCCAGCAGTTTATATTCATCGTCGGACTCCTACAATGAGCAGTTCTTC. The encoded protein is CASSLYSSSDSYNEQFF.

The chain couples TRBV5-8 to TRBJ1-4; no clear D. The CDR3 is made up of 16 amino acids. With 4 bases removed from V and 5 bases from J, the gap between germline ends came to 18 bases. Germline CDR1 and CDR2: SGHTS and YDEGEE. CDR3 sequence: CASSPRGSLVNEKLFF. CDR3 DNA: TGTGCCAGCAGCCCCAGAGGATCTTTAGTGAATGAAAAACTGTTTTTT.

The V gene is TRBV6-2 or TRBV6-3, the J gene TRBJ1-2; TRBD1 matches at 9 bases. V gave up 6 bases and J gave up 8 bases; unmatched junction bases: 7. The length of the CDR3 is 13 residues. Germline CDR1 MNHEY, CDR2 SVGEGT. The DNA for the CDR3 is TGTGCCAGCAGCTCAACAGGGGGCTTCGGCTACACCTTC. This encodes CASSSTGGFGYTF.

This chain joins TRBV5-5 and TRBJ1-4; D gene ambiguous. Trimming left V 5 bases short and J 0 bases short, with 8 bases between. The CDR3 spans 14 residues. Germline V CDR1 and CDR2: SGHKS, YYEKEE (reference sequence). Here the CDR3 DNA reads TGTGCCAGCAGGTTAGATGCAACTAATGAAAAACTGTTTTTT. This codes for CASRLDATNEKLFF.

The chain couples TRBV5-1 to TRBJ1-2; D is unclear. With 1 base removed from V and 2 bases from J, the gap between germline ends came to 6 bases. The CDR3 totals 13 residues. Germline-derived CDR1 and CDR2 are SGHRS and YFSETQ. The CDR3 region is CASSLSGNYGYTF. CDR3 coding DNA: TGCGCCAGCAGCTTGTCTGGGAACTATGGCTACACCTTC.

Only one count was recorded for this clone. The V call is TRBV5-5, the J call TRBJ1-3; D unclear. The ends were cut back, 3 bases at V and 0 bases at J, with 10 bases in the middle. The CDR3 sequence is 15 residues long. The V gene's germline CDR1 is SGHKS and CDR2 YYEKEE (reference sequence). CDR3 nucleotide sequence: TGTGCCAGCAGCTCGGACGTGAGCTCTGGAAACACCATATATTTT. Amino acid sequence: CASSSDVSSGNTIYF.

The table lists this clone with a count of one. V gene TRBV6-5 combines with J gene TRBJ1-5; D is unresolved. The CDR3 loop spans 11 amino acids. Between the trimmed V and J ends, which lost 8 bases and 5 bases, there was a span of 7 bases. Germline V gene sequence: CDR1 MNHEY, CDR2 SVGAGI. The CDR3 here is CASQMDQPQHF. CDR3 coding DNA: TGTGCCAGCCAGATGGATCAGCCCCAGCATTTT.

The genes are TRBV28 and TRBJ1-2; D is perhaps TRBD1 (5 bases). Germline CDR1 reads MDHEN; CDR2 reads SYDVKM. The CDR3 contains 17 residues. The V gene lost 5 bases and the J gene lost 2 bases, with 21 bases spanning the gap. CDR3 coding DNA: TGTGCCAGCAGTGGATCCGGGTTGGGTAAGGGGAACTATGGCTACACCTTC. It translates to CASSGSGLGKGNYGYTF.

CDR3 in amino acids: CASSLGSFRNTGELFF. As DNA, the CDR3 is TGTGCCAGCAGCTTAGGCTCGTTCAGAAACACCGGGGAGCTGTTTTTT. J is TRBJ2-2 and V is TRBV11-2; D ambiguous. The V gene's germline CDR1 is SGHAT and CDR2 FQNNGV. Trimming removed 1 base from V and 2 bases from J, with 11 bases in between. The CDR3 loop spans 16 amino acids.

The J gene is TRBJ1-3, the V gene TRBV7-2; 8 nucleotides match TRBD1. This CDR3 region has 15 residues. Germline values: CDR1 SGHTA, CDR2 FQGNSA. J lost 4 bases, V lost 5 bases, and 7 bases had no gene match. The CDR3 reads CASSLVTGEGNTIYF. The CDR3 coding sequence is TGTGCCAGCAGCCTGGTGACAGGGGAGGGAAACACCATATATTTT.

This rearrangement joins TRBV2 to TRBJ2-2, with TRBD2 matching over 14 bases. The CDR3 runs to 16 residues. V was pared by 7 bases and J by 4 bases, with 5 bases of the junction left unmatched. Per germline, CDR1 SNHLY and CDR2 FYNNEI. The CDR3 region has the DNA TGTGCCAGCACCGGGACTAGCGGGGGAGTCACCGGGGAGCTGTTTTTT. Its protein product is CASTGTSGGVTGELFF.

The genes are TRBV30 and TRBJ2-1; D possibly matches TRBD1 or TRBD2 (5 bases each). CDR3 length equals 15 residues. V was clipped by 7 bases and J by 6 bases, with 22 bases between them. Germline loops: CDR1 GTSNPN, CDR2 SVGIG (reference sequence). This CDR3 is CAYYLGTTPGNEQFF. The CDR3 DNA is TGTGCCTACTACTTGGGGACGACGCCGGGCAATGAGCAGTTCTTC.